The rows below give T cell receptor beta chains drawn from one sample of a study of blood T cell repertoires in COVID-19. Method: immunoSEQ multiplex PCR; TCRdb's copy keeps in-frame clones and lacks some. The sample consists of approximately 460,000 clones, approximately 92% of them appearing once. Sequencing was carried out using peripheral blood. The receptors were gathered from a man younger than 30 with COVID-19, enrolled during active disease. The CDR3 runs from the conserved cysteine through the conserved F or W. D genes are given only for firm matches. Clone size is given for some rows only: seen once, a few or many times, or a class if the clone is expanded.

TRBV6-6,TRBJ2-1,TRBD2,few,CASCRLAGVNEQFF,TGTGCCAGCTGTCGACTAGCGGGGGTTAATGAGCAGTTCTTC
TRBV19,TRBJ2-7,TRBD2,once,CASSIDSGTFYEQYF,TGTGCCAGTAGTATAGATAGCGGGACATTCTACGAGCAGTACTTC
TRBV7-2,TRBJ2-5,NA,NA,CASSRPQGPRETQYF,TGTGCCAGCAGCCGTCCGCAGGGGCCCCGAGAGACCCAGTACTTC
TRBV7-2,TRBJ2-3,TRBD2,NA,CASSDSGPTDTQYF,TGTGCCAGCAGCGATAGCGGGCCCACAGATACGCAGTATTTT
TRBV6-5,TRBJ1-4,NA,NA,CASRRDTSEKLFF,TGTGCCAGCCGAAGAGACACTTCTGAAAAACTGTTTTTT
TRBV24-1,TRBJ2-1,TRBD1,NA,CATSENTGTGKGNEQFF,TGTGCCACCAGTGAAAATACCGGGACAGGGAAAGGCAATGAGCAGTTCTTC
TRBV5-4,TRBJ2-7,TRBD2,once,CASSWGGYEQYF,TGTGCCAGCAGCTGGGGGGGTTACGAGCAGTACTTC
TRBV6-5,TRBJ1-6,TRBD1,NA,CASSRTGPSPLHF,TGTGCCAGCAGTCGGACAGGGCCTTCACCCCTCCACTTT
TRBV6-5,TRBJ1-1,NA,NA,CASSYSSRLPLSAFF,TGTGCCAGCAGTTACTCGAGCCGGTTGCCGTTGAGTGCTTTCTTT
TRBV6-6,TRBJ2-5,TRBD2,NA,CASSPGGTSGRQETQYF,TGTGCCAGCAGTCCCGGAGGTACTAGCGGGAGACAAGAGACCCAGTACTTC
TRBV4-1,TRBJ1-6,NA,NA,CASSQDRGRNSPLHF,TGCGCCAGCAGCCAAGATCGAGGGAGGAATTCACCCCTCCACTTT
TRBV11-2,TRBJ2-1,NA,NA,CASSLDPGENEQFF,TGTGCCAGCAGCCTCGATCCCGGGGAAAATGAGCAGTTCTTC
TRBV19,TRBJ2-1,TRBD2,NA,CASSAPSGVSYNEQFF,TGTGCCAGTAGTGCCCCTAGCGGGGTTTCCTACAATGAGCAGTTCTTC
TRBV9,TRBJ2-1,NA,few,CASSPEVRASYNEQFF,TGTGCCAGCAGCCCCGAGGTCAGGGCCTCCTACAATGAGCAGTTCTTC
TRBV5-1,TRBJ2-1,TRBD2,NA,CASSSTRTSDLGEQFF,TGCGCCAGCAGCTCCACCCGGACTAGCGACCTCGGTGAGCAGTTCTTC
TRBV6-5,TRBJ2-1,NA,NA,CASESENEQFF,TGTGCCAGCGAAAGCGAGAATGAGCAGTTCTTC
TRBV7-6,TRBJ2-2,TRBD1,once,CASSLVKGAGTGELFF,TGTGCCAGCAGCTTAGTGAAGGGGGCAGGCACCGGGGAGCTGTTTTTT
TRBV29-1,TRBJ2-2,TRBD2,NA,CSAQGLADNTGELFF,TGCAGCGCCCAAGGGCTAGCGGATAACACCGGGGAGCTGTTTTTT
TRBV24-1,TRBJ2-1,TRBD2,NA,CATSAGGSRLFEQFF,TGTGCCACCAGTGCAGGCGGGAGTCGGTTGTTTGAGCAGTTCTTC
TRBV28,TRBJ2-3,TRBD2,NA,CASKRRLWASGSSDTQYF,TGTGCCAGCAAGAGAAGACTTTGGGCTAGCGGGAGTTCAGATACGCAGTATTTT
TRBV11-3,TRBJ2-7,NA,NA,CASSLGQTQYEQYF,TGTGCCAGCAGCCTAGGGCAAACCCAATACGAGCAGTACTTC
TRBV12-3/TRBV12-4,TRBJ1-1,NA,once,CASSLLPGTEAFF,TGTGCCAGCAGTTTACTGCCCGGCACTGAAGCTTTCTTT
TRBV7-3,TRBJ2-1,TRBD2,NA,CASSPNRGSGTHNEQFF,TGTGCCAGCAGCCCGAATCGAGGTAGCGGGACCCACAATGAGCAGTTCTTC
TRBV5-1,TRBJ2-1,TRBD2,NA,CASSGLAGDYNEQFF,TGCGCCAGCAGCGGACTAGCGGGAGACTACAATGAGCAGTTCTTC
TRBV20-1,TRBJ1-2,TRBD1,NA,CSASRTGLGNYGYTF,TGCAGTGCTAGTAGGACAGGGCTCGGGAACTATGGCTACACCTTC
TRBV29-1,TRBJ1-1,TRBD1,few,CSVRTGNTEAFF,TGCAGCGTTCGGACAGGGAACACTGAAGCTTTCTTT
TRBV6-6,TRBJ2-1,TRBD1,NA,CASSMDRVDNEQFF,TGTGCCAGCAGTATGGACAGGGTCGACAATGAGCAGTTCTTC
TRBV5-1,TRBJ2-3,NA,NA,CASSLVFELLTDTQYF,TGCGCCAGCAGCTTGGTTTTTGAGCTCCTCACAGATACGCAGTATTTT
TRBV7-9,TRBJ2-5,NA,once,CASSLALKETQYF,TGTGCCAGCAGCTTAGCCCTTAAAGAGACCCAGTACTTC
TRBV27,TRBJ2-7,TRBD2,NA,CASSSLTSGRAFEQYF,TGTGCCAGCAGTTCCCTGACTAGCGGGAGGGCTTTTGAGCAGTACTTC
TRBV5-1,TRBJ2-5,TRBD1,NA,CASSPRDRGETQYF,TGCGCCAGCAGCCCCCGGGACAGGGGAGAGACCCAGTACTTC
TRBV18,TRBJ2-7,NA,NA,CASSPQQDDEQYF,TGTGCCAGCTCACCACAGCAGGATGACGAGCAGTACTTC
TRBV14,TRBJ2-2,NA,NA,CASSRRTTNTGELFF,TGTGCCAGCAGCCGGAGGACCACGAACACCGGGGAGCTGTTTTTT
TRBV19,TRBJ1-5,TRBD1,NA,CATRTGSHNQPQHF,TGTGCCACACGGACAGGGAGCCACAATCAGCCCCAGCATTTT
TRBV11-3,TRBJ2-2,TRBD1,NA,CASSDGRGLIGELFF,TGTGCCAGCAGCGACGGCAGGGGGCTCATAGGGGAGCTGTTTTTT
TRBV20-1,TRBJ2-1,TRBD2,NA,CSASLVAGGHEQFF,TGCAGTGCTAGTTTGGTAGCGGGGGGGCATGAGCAGTTCTTC